One and the same sample provided the 24 T cell receptor beta chains below, sequenced in a study of CD4+ T cells in melanoma (dated by TCRdb to the early 2020s). Library prep was done by the immunoSEQ multiplex PCR assay. This immuneACCESS table, as held by TCRdb, lists in-frame sequences with V and J called but not all clones. Of the missing ones, under half trace to an unresolved V gene in checked studies; the others have no known cause. This sample is represented by 8,000 to 10,000 clones; approximately 70% of them were singletons. 16% of the sample goes to the ten largest clones. Material: cells from a culture (not recorded whether cultured in vitro). These TCRs come from a human donor with melanoma.

The chain couples TRBV5-4 to TRBJ2-1; no firm D call. The ends were cut back, 2 bases at V and 5 bases at J, with 14 bases in the middle. The CDR3 consists of 15 residues. CDR1 is SGHNT and CDR2 is YYREEE in the germline V gene (reference sequence). This CDR3 reads CASSLRTPANNEQFF. CDR3 nucleotides: TGTGCCAGCAGCTTACGGACGCCCGCGAACAATGAGCAGTTCTTC. Full variable domain (outside the CDR3, taken from reference TRBV5-4 and TRBJ2-1): ETGVTQSPTHLIKTRGQQVTLRCSSQSGHNTVSWYQQALGQGPQFIFQYYREEENGRGNFPPRFSGLQFPNYSSELNVNALELDDSALYLCASSLRTPANNEQFFGPGTRLTVL.

The chain links TRBV7-8 to TRBJ1-4; 8 bases are a match to TRBD1. With 3 bases clipped from V and 7 bases from J, the junction kept 4 bases outside the gene matches. This CDR3 has 14 amino acids. In germline, CDR1 is SGHVS, CDR2 FQNEAQ. For the CDR3, the DNA is TGTGCCAGCAGCTTTACCGGGACAGGTGAAAAACTGTTTTTT. Amino acid sequence: CASSFTGTGEKLFF. The full variable domain, rest sourced from reference TRBV7-8 and TRBJ1-4, is GAGVSQSPRYKVAKRGQDVALRCDPISGHVSLFWYQQALGQGPEFLTYFQNEAQLDKSGLPSDRFFAERPEGSVSTLKIQRTQQEDSAVYLCASSFTGTGEKLFFGSGTQLSVL.

In this sample, this clone turned up once. The V gene is TRBV5-1, the J gene TRBJ2-3; 8 positions agree with TRBD2. Trimming cost V 6 bases and J 1 base; bases outside gene matches: 4. From germline, CDR1 is SGHRS and CDR2 YFSETQ. This CDR3 comprises 14 residues. CDR3 nucleotides: TGCGCCAGCAATCAAGCGGGGGGCACAGATACGCAGTATTTT. Its translation is CASNQAGGTDTQYF.

This sequence joins TRBV19 and TRBJ1-3; D gene ambiguous. Germline-derived CDR1 and CDR2 are LNHDA and SQIVND (reference sequence). Trimming pared 4 bases from V and 4 bases from J, leaving 14 bases between. The CDR3 extends over 15 amino acids. CDR3 in amino acids: CASSKTDGSGNTIYF. As DNA, the CDR3 is TGTGCCAGTAGTAAAACGGACGGCAGCGGAAACACCATATATTTT.

The chain carries TRBV7-9 and TRBJ1-4; TRBD1 agrees at 7 bases. The junction had 3 bases not matched to a gene; V was cut back by 1 base and J by 4 bases. Germline V CDR1 and CDR2: SEHNR, FQNEAQ (reference sequence). This CDR3 contains 15 residues. CDR3 bases: TGTGCCAGCAGCTTAGGGGGACAGTATAATGAAAAACTGTTTTTT. Its protein is CASSLGGQYNEKLFF.

The V gene is TRBV6-1, the J gene TRBJ1-2; 10 nucleotides align to TRBD1. The CDR3 runs 15 residues. With V trimmed by 10 bases and J by 4 bases, 12 bases remained unmatched. Germline CDR1 reads MNHNS; CDR2 reads SASEGT. In DNA, the CDR3 is TGTGCCATCATATCCCGGGACAGGGGTGGCTATGGCTACACCTTC. Amino acid sequence: CAIISRDRGGYGYTF.

This rearrangement joins TRBV30 to TRBJ2-7; D is unclear. V lost 0 bases to trimming and J lost 3 bases, with 6 bases between them. This CDR3 has 12 amino acids. Germline CDR1 and CDR2: GTSNPN and SVGIG (reference sequence). CDR3 sequence reads: CAWSVPGYEQYF. The CDR3 nucleotides read TGTGCCTGGAGTGTACCTGGCTACGAGCAGTACTTC.

This clone came up once. The chain joins TRBV6-6 to TRBJ2-2; D call uncertain. The CDR3 length is 14 residues. Germline CDR1 and CDR2: MNHNY and SVGAGI (reference sequence). Deletions cut 6 bases from V and 5 bases from J, with 13 bases between. This CDR3 reads CASSQRQGTGELFF. The CDR3 nucleotides are TGTGCCAGCAGCCAGCGACAAGGAACCGGGGAGCTGTTTTTT.

This chain links TRBV6-4 with TRBJ1-5; D uncertain. V was pared by 4 bases and J by 6 bases, with 10 bases between. CDR1 MRHNA and CDR2 SNTAGT come from the germline V gene. CDR3 length: 13 residues. The CDR3 sequence is CASSAGEGQPQHF. CDR3 DNA sequence: TGTGCCAGCAGTGCCGGCGAGGGTCAGCCCCAGCATTTT.

The rearrangement links TRBV5-5 to TRBJ1-1; TRBD1 matches 7 bases. The V segment lost 4 bases and the J segment 4 bases; nucleotides outside the gene matches: 10. Germline loops: CDR1 SGHKS, CDR2 YYEKEE (reference sequence). The CDR3 runs to 15 residues. As DNA, the CDR3 is TGTGCCAGCAGCGAGGAGGGGGCCTTAGTCACTGAAGCTTTCTTT. Amino acids: CASSEEGALVTEAFF.

J is TRBJ2-2 and V is TRBV6-1, with 9 nucleotides matching TRBD2. V was clipped by 1 base and J by 4 bases; unmatched bases: 1. CDR3 length: 15 amino acids. Germline CDR1 and CDR2: MNHNS and SASEGT. CDR3 sequence reads: CASSEGSGGTGELFF. CDR3 in DNA: TGTGCCAGCAGTGAAGGTAGCGGGGGCACCGGGGAGCTGTTTTTT.

This sequence joins TRBV10-3 and TRBJ2-7; D remains unclear. The CDR3 length is 12 residues. V was cut by 8 bases and J by 6 bases, with 14 bases left in between. Germline loops: CDR1 ENHRY, CDR2 SYGVKD. DNA of the CDR3: TGTGCCATCTCCCTAGTCGGGCGCGAGCAGTACTTC. Translating gives CAISLVGREQYF.

The table lists this clone with a count of one. V usage is TRBV7-8 and J usage is TRBJ1-1; D is unresolved. Per germline, CDR1 SGHVS and CDR2 FQNEAQ. Trimming left V 2 bases short and J 3 bases short, with 7 bases between. This CDR3 contains 13 residues. The CDR3 here is CASSLIIDTEAFF. The CDR3 DNA reads as TGTGCCAGCAGCTTAATAATCGACACTGAAGCTTTCTTT.

V is TRBV6-1 and J is TRBJ1-2, with 7 bases identical to TRBD1. Germline values: CDR1 MNHNS, CDR2 SASEGT. The CDR3 is 15 residues long. With 7 bases clipped from V and 5 bases from J, the junction kept 13 bases outside the gene matches. The CDR3 coding sequence is TGTGCCAGCACCCAAGCCGACCAGGGGGGGTATGGCTACACCTTC. Residues: CASTQADQGGYGYTF.

The chain couples TRBV30 to TRBJ2-4; tentatively, D is TRBD2 (5 bases). With 0 bases removed from V and 3 bases from J, the gap between germline ends came to 6 bases. Germline CDR1 GTSNPN, CDR2 SVGIG (reference sequence). The CDR3 length is 13 residues. CDR3 loop: CAWSVGSKNIQYF. DNA of the CDR3: TGTGCCTGGAGTGTAGGGAGCAAAAACATTCAGTACTTC.

J is TRBJ1-1 and V is TRBV4-1; perhaps TRBD1 as D (5 bases). This CDR3 region has 17 residues. Germline V gene data show CDR1 as MGHRA and CDR2 as YSYEKL. With 1 base removed from V and 3 bases from J, the gap between germline ends came to 18 bases. As DNA, the CDR3 is TGCGCCAGCAGCCAAGTCGGGCCACGGGGGTGGGACACTGAAGCTTTCTTT. Protein product: CASSQVGPRGWDTEAFF.

CDR3 sequence: CASSGAVTSTDTQYF. CDR3 bases: TGTGCCAGCAGTGGGGCCGTTACTAGCACAGATACGCAGTATTTT. The chain joins TRBV6-1 to TRBJ2-3; D not resolved. Germline CDR1 MNHNS, CDR2 SASEGT. This CDR3 comprises 15 residues. Trimming removed 4 bases from V and 0 bases from J, with 11 bases in between.

V and J are TRBV11-2 and TRBJ2-3; D uncertain. Germline CDR1 and CDR2: SGHAT and FQNNGV. This CDR3 spans 13 amino acids. The V end was cut by 0 bases, the J end by 8 bases, with 9 bases between. CDR3 residues: CASSLEGRTTQYF. The CDR3 coding sequence is TGTGCCAGCAGCTTAGAAGGTCGAACTACGCAGTATTTT.

CDR3 region: CASSFRVLAGSDTQYF. The CDR3 bases are TGCGCCAGCAGCTTCCGGGTTCTAGCGGGGTCAGATACGCAGTATTTT. V is TRBV4-1 and J is TRBJ2-3; TRBD2 matches at 9 bases. This CDR3 is built from 16 residues. Germline assignment: CDR1 MGHRA and CDR2 YSYEKL. V gave up 5 bases and J gave up 4 bases; unmatched junction bases: 10.

The chain links TRBV6-5 to TRBJ1-2; a weak D match, TRBD1 (5 bases). From germline, CDR1 is MNHEY and CDR2 SVGAGI. The CDR3 is 14 amino acids. V was clipped by 2 bases and J by 8 bases, with 15 bases between them. The CDR3 nucleotides read TGTGCCAGCAGTTACGCACAGGCCCAAGGGGGCTACACCTTC. Amino acids: CASSYAQAQGGYTF.

This chain joins TRBV4-2 and TRBJ2-5, with D possibly called TRBD1 or TRBD2 (5 bases each). V was cut by 0 bases and J by 3 bases, with 11 bases left in between. Germline V gene data show CDR1 as LGHNA and CDR2 as YNFKEQ. The CDR3 totals 15 residues. For the CDR3, the DNA is TGTGCCAGCAGCCAAGATGGGGGAACTAAAGAGACCCAGTACTTC. It is translated as CASSQDGGTKETQYF.

This rearrangement joins TRBV5-4 to TRBJ1-1; weak D call: TRBD1 (5 bases). V dropped 5 bases and J dropped 1 base, with 18 bases sitting between them. The CDR3 is made up of 16 amino acids. Germline lookup yields CDR1 SGHNT and CDR2 YYREEE (reference sequence). The CDR3 loop is CASSLGRAGPNTEAFF. CDR3 sequence (DNA): TGTGCCAGCAGTTTAGGGAGGGCAGGGCCGAACACTGAAGCTTTCTTT. Full variable domain (missing parts from reference TRBV5-4 and TRBJ1-1): ETGVTQSPTHLIKTRGQQVTLRCSSQSGHNTVSWYQQALGQGPQFIFQYYREEENGRGNFPPRFSGLQFPNYSSELNVNALELDDSALYLCASSLGRAGPNTEAFFGQGTRLTVV.

This clone was detected a few times. Here the CDR3 reads CASSLVERSYEQYF. The CDR3 DNA sequence: TGTGCCAGCAGCTTGGTAGAGAGGTCCTACGAGCAGTACTTC. J is TRBJ2-7 and V is TRBV5-5, with D unresolved. Trimming shortened V by 0 bases and J by 1 base, and 8 bases separated the two germline ends. CDR3 length: 14 amino acids. The V gene's germline CDR1 is SGHKS and CDR2 YYEKEE (reference sequence).

The chain couples TRBV14 to TRBJ2-5; D unresolved. Germline assignment: CDR1 SGHDN and CDR2 FVKESK. The length of the CDR3 is 16 residues. The V end lost 4 bases, the J end lost 2 bases, and 17 bases lay between the germline ends. The CDR3 nucleotides are TGTGCCAGCAGCCCCTACGTATCAGCCAGGCAAGAGACCCAGTACTTC. It yields the protein CASSPYVSARQETQYF.